This T cell receptor (beta chain) was sequenced for a study of blood T cell repertoires in COVID-19. Study-level background: Samples of COVID-19 (acute and convalescent) were obtained from the United States, Italy and Spain. Nucleic acid was either cDNA or gDNA, and it came from T cells, B-cell-depleted T cells, or PBMCs.

V lost 7 bases, J lost 1 base, and 12 bases lay in between. The CDR3 is 14 residues long. Germline V gene data show CDR1 as KGHDR and CDR2 as SFDVKD. Per the original methods: Estimates of nucleated cell counts were drawn from the amplification of reference gene primers. The protocol was immunoSEQ multiplex PCR, while the TCRdb copy is restricted to in-frame clones and leaves out a portion. V, J and clone size derive from that table, while D and trimming were established from the DNA sequence. The sample contains around 370,000 clones, approximately 89% of which appear only once. The sequenced material came from peripheral blood. This receptor was obtained from a woman aged 18-29 years who had recovered from COVID-19. The chain recombines TRBV24-1 with TRBJ1-1, with D maybe TRBD1 (5 bases). The CDR3 nucleotides are TGTGCCACCAGCCTGGAGGGACGGAACACTGAAGCTTTCTTT. It codes for CATSLEGRNTEAFF.